Shown below are 29 T cell receptor beta chains from a single sample sequenced in a study of cytomegalovirus exposure and HLA in healthy donors. Amplification used 60 Vbeta primers and 13 Jbeta primers. Sequencing used immunoSEQ multiplex PCR; TCRdb keeps in-frame clones, though not all of them. The profile shows roughly 200,000 clones, around 88% of them singletons. The sample consisted of PBMCs. All receptors derive from a woman aged 25 to 45 in good health and CMV-seronegative.

V is TRBV6-5 and J is TRBJ2-1, with 7 bases lining up with TRBD2. The germline V gene has CDR1 MNHEY and CDR2 SVGAGI. Unmatched junction bases numbered 0, after V lost 2 bases and J lost 5 bases. The length of the CDR3 is 13 residues. The CDR3 is CASSYGGDNEQFF. CDR3 sequence (DNA): TGTGCCAGCAGTTACGGGGGGGACAATGAGCAGTTCTTC.

This chain uses TRBV7-9 with TRBJ2-6, with TRBD2 as a possible D gene (5 bases). Germline V gene sequence: CDR1 SEHNR, CDR2 FQNEAQ (reference sequence). This CDR3 has 16 residues. Trimming removed 5 bases at V and 4 bases at J, with 15 bases between. For the CDR3, the DNA is TGTGCCAGCAGCAATGCGTTGGGGAGCGGGGCCAACGTCCTGACTTTC. Protein sequence: CASSNALGSGANVLTF.

V and J are TRBV5-1 and TRBJ2-2; 11 bases agree with TRBD1. This CDR3 has 16 residues. Trimming at V came to 4 bases and at J to 4 bases, leaving 6 bases not matched to a gene. Germline V gives CDR1 SGHRS, CDR2 YFSETQ. CDR3 residues: CASSEDRGPSTGELFF. In DNA, the CDR3 is TGCGCCAGCAGCGAGGACAGGGGGCCTTCCACCGGGGAGCTGTTTTTT.

The genes are TRBV13 and TRBJ2-7; 15 bases match TRBD2. Germline-derived CDR1 and CDR2 are PRHDT and FYEKMQ (reference sequence). This CDR3 is built from 17 residues. Trimming at V came to 5 bases and at J to 4 bases, leaving 9 bases not matched to a gene. The CDR3 DNA reads as TGTGCCAGCAGCCGTGATTCAGGGACTAGCGGGAGGTACGAGCAGTACTTC. Amino acids: CASSRDSGTSGRYEQYF. Filled out from reference TRBV13 and TRBJ2-7, the complete variable domain reads AAGVIQSPRHLIKEKRETATLKCYPIPRHDTVYWYQQGPGQDPQFLISFYEKMQSDKGSIPDRFSAQQFSDYHSELNMSSLELGDSALYFCASSRDSGTSGRYEQYFGPGTRLTVT.

V usage is TRBV7-8 and J usage is TRBJ2-7; 9 nucleotides align to TRBD1. This CDR3 region has 14 residues. The V segment lost 3 bases and the J segment 5 bases; nucleotides outside the gene matches: 5. Germline CDR1 reads SGHVS; CDR2 reads FQNEAQ. DNA for the CDR3: TGTGCCAGCAGCTTCGGACAGGGGCTGGACGAGCAGTACTTC. Its protein product is CASSFGQGLDEQYF. The whole variable domain, filled in from reference TRBV7-8 and TRBJ2-7, reads GAGVSQSPRYKVAKRGQDVALRCDPISGHVSLFWYQQALGQGPEFLTYFQNEAQLDKSGLPSDRFFAERPEGSVSTLKIQRTQQEDSAVYLCASSFGQGLDEQYFGPGTRLTVT.

The chain carries TRBV2 and TRBJ2-5; no definite D call. The CDR3 is 14 residues long. Germline CDR1 SNHLY, CDR2 FYNNEI. Trimming left V 4 bases short and J 4 bases short, with 13 bases between. In nucleotides, the CDR3 is TGTGCCAGCAGTGCGAGCCGACGCGGAGAGACCCAGTACTTC. As protein: CASSASRRGETQYF.

The chain couples TRBV5-1 to TRBJ1-2; no definite D call. Trimming pared 2 bases from V and 4 bases from J, leaving 12 bases between. The germline CDR1 and CDR2 sequences are SGHRS and YFSETQ. The CDR3 extends over 14 amino acids. CDR3 DNA sequence: TGCGCCAGCAGCTTTAGCTTACCGGCCTATGGCTACACCTTC. Protein: CASSFSLPAYGYTF.

CDR3 DNA: TGCAGCGTTGAAGATCCGGACAGGGGGCGTTACGAGCAGTACTTC. This codes for CSVEDPDRGRYEQYF. The chain is built from TRBV29-1 and TRBJ2-7; 11 positions agree with TRBD1. The CDR3 consists of 15 residues. Trimming took 0 bases from V and 4 from J; bases not matched to a gene: 5. Germline loops: CDR1 SQVTM, CDR2 ANQGSEA.

V and J are TRBV2 and TRBJ1-2; 9 bases map to TRBD1. The CDR3 runs 14 residues. The germline CDR1 and CDR2 sequences are SNHLY and FYNNEI. With V trimmed by 7 bases and J by 7 bases, 10 bases remained unmatched. CDR3 in amino acids: CASNKDRGQVGYTF. Written as DNA, the CDR3 is TGTGCCAGCAATAAGGACAGGGGACAGGTTGGCTACACCTTC.

The rearrangement joins TRBV28 to TRBJ1-2; D may be TRBD1 (5 bases). This CDR3 is 13 amino acids long. Per the germline V gene, CDR1 is MDHEN and CDR2 is SYDVKM. Trimming removed 8 bases at V and 4 bases at J, with 14 bases between. In DNA, the CDR3 is TGTGCCAGCGCCGGGGGGGTGGCCTATGGCTACACCTTC. It specifies CASAGGVAYGYTF.

This sequence joins TRBV19 and TRBJ1-1, with a weak D call TRBD1 (6 bases). CDR1 and CDR2 from the germline V gene are LNHDA and SQIVND (reference sequence). The V end was cut by 7 bases, the J end by 0 bases, with 15 bases between. The CDR3 runs to 15 residues. The CDR3 loop is CASKGRGNMNTEAFF. The CDR3 coding sequence is TGTGCCAGTAAAGGGAGGGGGAACATGAACACTGAAGCTTTCTTT. The variable domain in full, completed from reference TRBV19 and TRBJ1-1, reads DGGITQSPKYLFRKEGQNVTLSCEQNLNHDAMYWYRQDPGQGLRLIYYSQIVNDFQKGDIAEGYSVSREKKESFPLTVTSAQKNPTAFYLCASKGRGNMNTEAFFGQGTRLTVV.

This chain joins TRBV5-1 and TRBJ2-7, with 8 bases fitting TRBD1. V lost 0 bases and J lost 3; bases outside the gene matches: 5. This CDR3 has 15 amino acids. Germline V gene data show CDR1 as SGHRS and CDR2 as YFSETQ. The CDR3 protein is CASSLVGGQVYEQYF. The CDR3 nucleotides are TGCGCCAGCAGCTTGGTGGGGGGACAGGTCTACGAGCAGTACTTC. Together with reference TRBV5-1 and TRBJ2-7, the CDR3 gives the full variable domain: KAGVTQTPRYLIKTRGQQVTLSCSPISGHRSVSWYQQTPGQGLQFLFEYFSETQRNKGNFPGRFSGRQFSNSRSEMNVSTLELGDSALYLCASSLVGGQVYEQYFGPGTRLTVT.

This chain joins TRBV7-3 and TRBJ2-3; 9 bases line up with TRBD2. Looked up from germline, CDR1 is SGHTA and CDR2 is FQGTGA. The CDR3 loop spans 15 amino acids. V lost 3 bases and J lost 2; bases outside the gene matches: 3. CDR3 amino acids: CASSFSGGNTDTQYF. The CDR3 DNA is TGTGCCAGCAGCTTTAGCGGGGGAAACACAGATACGCAGTATTTT.

V and J are TRBV9 and TRBJ2-1; a possible D gene is TRBD2 (6 bases). The germline gives CDR1 SGDLS, CDR2 YYNGEE. The CDR3 covers 13 residues. Trimming took off 0 bases at V and 6 bases at J, with 7 bases between the two ends. For the CDR3, the DNA is TGTGCCAGCAGCGTAGGGCGGGGCAATGAGCAGTTCTTC. Translating gives CASSVGRGNEQFF.

V gene TRBV18 combines with J gene TRBJ1-2, with a tentative D call TRBD1 (5 bases). The V and J ends lost 0 bases and 8 bases respectively, with 16 bases between them. This CDR3 has 15 amino acids. Germline V gene data show CDR1 as KGHSH and CDR2 as LQKENI. The DNA for the CDR3 is TGTGCCAGCTCACCACCGCTTTCAGGGAATCAGGGCTACACCTTC. Its translation: CASSPPLSGNQGYTF.

The rearrangement links TRBV5-1 to TRBJ2-3; 8 nucleotides align to TRBD2. With V trimmed by 4 bases and J by 6 bases, 13 bases remained unmatched. CDR1 is SGHRS, CDR2 YFSETQ, per germline. This CDR3 is 16 amino acids long. CDR3 region: CASSPSVGGESDTQYF. In DNA form, the CDR3 reads TGCGCCAGCAGCCCGTCGGTCGGGGGGGAATCGGATACGCAGTATTTT.

This chain connects TRBV25-1 to TRBJ1-5, with a weak D call TRBD1 (6 bases). The germline CDR1 and CDR2 sequences are MGHDK and SYGVNS. This CDR3 is built from 14 residues. V was pared by 6 bases and J by 9 bases, with 18 bases between. CDR3 amino acids: CASSGNRDNWPQHF. The CDR3 bases are TGTGCCAGCAGCGGTAACAGGGACAACTGGCCCCAGCATTTT.

In nucleotides, the CDR3 is TGTGCCAGCAGTAACAGACTAGCGGGGATCCAAGAGACCCAGTACTTC. Encoded protein: CASSNRLAGIQETQYF. This chain joins TRBV2 and TRBJ2-5, with 11 bases aligning to TRBD2. There are 16 residues in the CDR3. Germline loops: CDR1 SNHLY, CDR2 FYNNEI. V shed 5 bases and J 1 base; nucleotides not matched to a gene: 6. The whole variable domain, remainder taken from reference TRBV2 and TRBJ2-5, is EPEVTQTPSHQVTQMGQEVILRCVPISNHLYFYWYRQILGQKVEFLVSFYNNEISEKSEIFDDQFSVERPDGSNFTLKIRSTKLEDSAMYFCASSNRLAGIQETQYFGPGTRLLVL.

The table lists this clone with a count of one. The rearrangement joins TRBV2 to TRBJ2-3, with 13 bases that match TRBD2. Trimming removed 8 bases from V and 4 bases from J; junction bases left unmatched: 9. The CDR3 has 16 amino acids. Germline CDR1 and CDR2: SNHLY and FYNNEI. The CDR3 loop reads CASSRGLAGVADTQYF. For the CDR3, the DNA is TGTGCCAGCTCCCGCGGACTAGCGGGAGTTGCAGATACGCAGTATTTT.

The chain employs TRBV28 and TRBJ2-7, with a possible D match to TRBD1 (6 bases). The CDR3 contains 16 residues. V lost 5 bases and J 0 bases, leaving 17 bases between the germline ends. The germline CDR1 and CDR2 sequences are MDHEN and SYDVKM. The CDR3 region is CASSPPLGTFSYEQYF. The CDR3 region has the DNA TGTGCCAGCAGTCCCCCCCTAGGGACATTCTCCTACGAGCAGTACTTC. The variable domain in full, completed from reference TRBV28 and TRBJ2-7, reads DVKVTQSSRYLVKRTGEKVFLECVQDMDHENMFWYRQDPGLGLRLIYFSYDVKMKEKGDIPEGYSVSREKKERFSLILESASTNQTSMYLCASSPPLGTFSYEQYFGPGTRLTVT.

This clone came up a few times. The chain couples TRBV28 to TRBJ1-2; 9 nucleotides agree with TRBD1. J was trimmed by 9 bases and V by 6 bases; bases with no gene match: 8. The CDR3 is 13 amino acids. Germline V gene lookup returns CDR1 MDHEN and CDR2 SYDVKM. The DNA for the CDR3 is TGTGCCAGCAGGGGGACAGGGAGGAGTAGCTACACCTTC. It specifies CASRGTGRSSYTF.

V is TRBV9 and J is TRBJ1-4; the match to TRBD1 covers 8 bases. Losses at the gene ends were 2 bases for V and 8 bases for J; bases not matched to a gene: 5. The germline V gene encodes CDR1 SGDLS and CDR2 YYNGEE. This CDR3 contains 14 residues. The CDR3: CASSVGTGWEKLFF. As DNA, the CDR3 is TGTGCCAGCAGCGTCGGGACAGGATGGGAAAAACTGTTTTTT.

The rearrangement joins TRBV11-3 to TRBJ2-2; TRBD1 is a possible D gene (6 bases). The germline CDR1 and CDR2 sequences are SGHNT and YENEEA. The V end was cut by 1 base, the J end by 0 bases, with 9 bases between. The CDR3 covers 16 residues. The CDR3 sequence: CASSLGRTANTGELFF. Written as DNA, the CDR3 is TGTGCCAGCAGCTTAGGAAGGACAGCGAACACCGGGGAGCTGTTTTTT.

The chain carries TRBV5-1 and TRBJ2-7; TRBD1 might be the D (5 bases). Germline-derived CDR1 and CDR2 are SGHRS and YFSETQ. This CDR3 comprises 14 residues. Trimming took off 0 bases at V and 4 bases at J, with 11 bases between the two ends. The CDR3 loop reads CASSLVGQGYEQYF. The CDR3 DNA is TGCGCCAGCAGCTTGGTAGGACAAGGGTACGAGCAGTACTTC.

This chain connects TRBV19 to TRBJ2-1, with D perhaps TRBD1 (6 bases). CDR1 and CDR2 from the germline V gene are LNHDA and SQIVND (reference sequence). This CDR3 contains 13 residues. V gave up 7 bases and J gave up 1 base, with 8 bases separating them. CDR3 sequence: CASTTGSYNEQFF. CDR3 bases: TGTGCCAGTACCACAGGGTCCTACAATGAGCAGTTCTTC.

The V gene is TRBV2, the J gene TRBJ1-3; TRBD1 is a possible D gene (5 bases). In germline, CDR1 is SNHLY, CDR2 FYNNEI. The CDR3 totals 15 residues. V lost 7 bases and J lost 0, with 13 bases in between. CDR3 residues: CASNRDSNSGNTIYF. CDR3 DNA: TGTGCCAGCAATCGGGACTCCAACTCTGGAAACACCATATATTTT.

With regard to this clone: One end of the junction fails to match germline, which may point to a read error. The gene calls are TRBV5-4 and TRBJ2-7, with 13 nucleotides matching TRBD2. CDR1 and CDR2 (germline): SGHNT, YYREEE (reference sequence). The CDR3 length is 15 residues. The CDR3 sequence: CASSPRTSGSGEQHF. CDR3 in DNA: TGTGCCAGCAGCCCGAGGACTAGCGGGAGTGGCGAGCAGCACTTC.

This clone has just a few counts. J is TRBJ2-7 and V is TRBV7-9; no firm D call. This CDR3 region has 14 residues. V was pared by 2 bases and J by 0 bases, with 8 bases between. The germline gives CDR1 SEHNR, CDR2 FQNEAQ (reference sequence). The CDR3 bases are TGTGCCAGCAGCTTATCCAGGCGCTCCTACGAGCAGTACTTC. Its protein product is CASSLSRRSYEQYF.

Note on this clone: Other DNA sequences from this sample encode an identical CDR3 as well. This rearrangement joins TRBV9 to TRBJ2-7; TRBD2 aligns across 7 bases. CDR3 size: 15 residues. Germline lookup yields CDR1 SGDLS and CDR2 YYNGEE. V lost 0 bases and J lost 1; bases outside the gene matches: 4. In nucleotides, the CDR3 is TGTGCCAGCAGCGTAGAAGCGGGATCGTCCTACGAGCAGTACTTC. Residues: CASSVEAGSSYEQYF.